This T cell receptor beta chain came from a study of Ad26.COV2.S vaccination and SARS-CoV-2 variants. General study results and limits: Assessments of TCR breadth and depth may have underestimated the total T cell responses. Non-spike TCR breadth did not differ much between vaccine and placebo recipients.

Libraries were prepared by immunoSEQ multiplex PCR; TCRdb keeps only in-frame clonotypes and omits some of them. This table holds about 350,000 clones, 90% to 95% found once. CDR3 length: 15 amino acids. Germline CDR1 KGHSH, CDR2 LQKENI. The ends lost 0 bases at V and 3 bases at J; junction bases unmatched: 4. This clone was counted a single time. The antigen remains undetermined. The sequence derives from a human donor who had recovered from COVID-19. The rearrangement uses TRBV18 and TRBJ2-5; 7 bases agree with TRBD2. The sample in question was peripheral blood, obtained after recovery from COVID-19. The CDR3 region has the DNA TGTGCCAGCTCACCACCGGTACGGGGGGAAGAGACCCAGTACTTC. The encoded protein is CASSPPVRGEETQYF.